Below, one T cell receptor beta chain is given with its context. Its specificity is not known. Profiling relied on immunoSEQ multiplex PCR, and the TCRdb table lists in-frame clones only, not all of them. The table records about 1.5 million clones, 98% of them present only once. This sample was included in a study of shared clonotypes between healthy human individuals. Notes on the study in general: Generation of non-shared clonotypes was less probable than generation of clonotypes shared by all four donors. Researchers sampled blood only, noting tissue repertoires likely differ. Only a few donors were included, so the genetic and exposure-history diversity represented was limited.

The split of CD4+ cells yielded CD45RA+ naive and CD45RA-negative memory subsets. Germline CDR1 SGHAT, CDR2 FQNNGV. This CDR3 has 15 residues. Trimming took 2 bases from V and 3 from J, leaving 11 bases between them. This sequence was found in a man aged 25 to 45 in good health. The sequencing input was naive CD4+ T cells sorted from blood. Stated subset: CD45RA+ positively selected. J is TRBJ2-1 and V is TRBV11-2; the D gene could be TRBD1 or TRBD2 (5 bases each). This CDR3 reads CASSLIRGSYNEQFF. The CDR3, as DNA: TGTGCCAGCAGCTTAATACGGGGCAGCTACAATGAGCAGTTCTTC.